The rows below give T cell receptor beta chains drawn from one sample of a study of T cell changes during pregnancy in multiple sclerosis. Generated by immunoSEQ multiplex PCR, the TCRdb table keeps only in-frame clones and is missing some. The sample has roughly 49,000 clones, around 90% seen once. The material was peripheral blood, obtained in the first trimester of pregnancy. The receptors shown here come from a female donor in good health, enrolled as a control in a pregnancy study. CDR3s include the opening cysteine and the closing phenylalanine or tryptophan. D genes are given only for firm matches. Rows may omit the clone size; those that give it use once, few, many or a size class.

d_gene	abundance	v_gene	j_gene	CDR3aa	CDR3nt
TRBD2	-	TRBV7-2	TRBJ2-4	CASSFGSGSSYENIQYF	TGTGCCAGCAGCTTCGGTAGCGGGAGTAGTTACGAAAACATTCAGTACTTC
TRBD2	-	TRBV7-9	TRBJ2-5	CASSLSGLGEETQYF	TGTGCCAGCAGCTTAAGTGGACTAGGGGAAGAGACCCAGTACTTC
-	-	TRBV6-4	TRBJ2-7	CASRRYLVLEGYEQYF	TGTGCCAGCAGACGTTACTTAGTACTAGAGGGCTACGAGCAGTACTTC
TRBD1	-	TRBV6-5	TRBJ1-5	CASSYDRVGQPQHF	TGTGCCAGCAGTTACGACAGGGTCGGTCAGCCCCAGCATTTT
-	-	TRBV18	TRBJ2-7	CASSPGGTEQYF	TGTGCCAGCTCACCTGGCGGTACCGAGCAGTACTTC
TRBD1	-	TRBV7-2	TRBJ1-2	CASSSRTGFGYGYTF	TGTGCCAGCAGCTCCCGGACAGGGTTCGGCTATGGCTACACCTTC
TRBD1	-	TRBV7-4	TRBJ1-5	CASSLKNRQGPYSNQPQHF	TGTGCCAGCAGCCTTAAAAACCGACAGGGCCCGTATAGCAATCAGCCCCAGCATTTT
TRBD2	-	TRBV4-3	TRBJ2-1	CASSQTGLAGGGDEQFF	TGCGCCAGCAGCCAAACAGGACTAGCGGGCGGGGGGGATGAGCAGTTCTTC
TRBD1	-	TRBV28	TRBJ2-3	CASRIRQGSTDTQYF	TGTGCCAGCAGGATTCGACAGGGGAGCACAGATACGCAGTATTTT
-	-	TRBV9	TRBJ1-4	CASSVGGTLSGGKLFF	TGTGCCAGCAGCGTAGGAGGGACATTATCTGGCGGAAAACTGTTTTTT
TRBD2	-	TRBV7-2	TRBJ2-4	CASRGGEDIQYF	TGTGCCAGCAGGGGAGGGGAGGACATTCAGTACTTC
-	few	TRBV30	TRBJ1-1	CAWSRLGGNTEAFF	TGTGCCTGGAGCCGCCTCGGAGGGAACACTGAAGCTTTCTTT
-	-	TRBV7-9	TRBJ1-6	CASSLGQPSSYNSPLHF	TGTGCCAGCAGCTTAGGACAGCCTAGCTCCTATAATTCACCCCTCCACTTT
TRBD2	-	TRBV11-2	TRBJ2-7	CASSLGASGGYEQYF	TGTGCCAGCAGCTTAGGAGCTAGCGGGGGGTACGAGCAGTACTTC
TRBD1	-	TRBV5-5	TRBJ2-7	CASRGTGRVYEQYF	TGTGCCAGCAGGGGGACAGGGCGGGTCTACGAGCAGTACTTC
TRBD1	-	TRBV23-1	TRBJ1-4	CASSHPTGGHATNEKLFF	TGCGCCAGCAGTCATCCAACAGGGGGGCACGCAACTAATGAAAAACTGTTTTTT
-	-	TRBV9	TRBJ1-4	CASSAYPVRRELFF	TGTGCCAGCAGCGCCTACCCAGTTCGGCGGGAACTGTTTTTT
TRBD1	-	TRBV10-2	TRBJ1-2	CASSPQDRAYGYTF	TGCGCCAGCAGCCCCCAGGACAGGGCATATGGCTACACCTTC
TRBD1	-	TRBV5-1	TRBJ2-2	CASSQQYETRGRATGELFF	TGCGCCAGCAGCCAACAATACGAGACCAGGGGGCGCGCCACCGGGGAGCTGTTTTTT
TRBD2	-	TRBV27	TRBJ2-5	CASSFLAGSQETQYF	TGTGCCAGCAGTTTCCTAGCGGGGTCCCAAGAGACCCAGTACTTC
TRBD2	once	TRBV5-6	TRBJ2-7	CASSGARTSLYEQYF	TGTGCCAGCAGCGGTGCCCGGACTAGCCTCTACGAGCAGTACTTC
TRBD1	-	TRBV4-3	TRBJ2-7	CASSYGAGGFNEQYF	TGCGCCAGCAGCTACGGGGCAGGGGGCTTCAACGAGCAGTACTTC
TRBD2	-	TRBV9	TRBJ2-7	CASSPTGGGDYEQYF	TGTGCCAGCAGCCCCACGGGTGGGGGGGACTACGAGCAGTACTTC
TRBD2	-	TRBV10-2	TRBJ2-3	CASRTPPAGGQDTQYF	TGCGCCAGCAGGACCCCCCCAGCGGGGGGGCAAGATACGCAGTATTTT
-	-	TRBV29-1	TRBJ1-1	CSVQGEGYMNTEAFF	TGCAGCGTCCAAGGGGAGGGGTACATGAACACTGAAGCTTTCTTT
TRBD2	-	TRBV2	TRBJ2-2	CASKLAGGGTGELFF	TGTGCCAGCAAACTAGCGGGGGGAGGTACCGGGGAGCTGTTTTTT